This T cell receptor (beta chain) was profiled in a study of cytotoxic CD8 clonotypes in ibrutinib-treated CLL. Background on the study: Investigators reported some 25 partial and 2 complete responses; after median about 74 months, roughly 15 patients remained remitted and some twelve progressed. Broader study findings: Clonality increased at ibrutinib response and stayed stable in sustained remission. At progression, however, it fell back toward baseline.

As to this clone: Its antigen is still unknown.

Generated by immunoSEQ multiplex PCR, the TCRdb table keeps only in-frame clones and is missing some. The table records approximately 92,000 clones, roughly three quarters of them present only once. Germline CDR1 reads PRHDT; CDR2 reads FYEKMQ (reference sequence). Trimming took 3 bases from V and 2 from J, leaving 7 bases between them. The CDR3 totals 14 residues. The sequence derives from a human donor with chronic lymphocytic leukemia. The sequencing here drew on PBMCs, taken after 24 months of ibrutinib treatment. V is TRBV13 and J is TRBJ2-2, with a tentative D call TRBD1 (6 bases). CDR3 DNA sequence: TGTGCCAGCAGCTTCGGGACAAACACCGGGGAGCTGTTTTTT. As protein: CASSFGTNTGELFF.